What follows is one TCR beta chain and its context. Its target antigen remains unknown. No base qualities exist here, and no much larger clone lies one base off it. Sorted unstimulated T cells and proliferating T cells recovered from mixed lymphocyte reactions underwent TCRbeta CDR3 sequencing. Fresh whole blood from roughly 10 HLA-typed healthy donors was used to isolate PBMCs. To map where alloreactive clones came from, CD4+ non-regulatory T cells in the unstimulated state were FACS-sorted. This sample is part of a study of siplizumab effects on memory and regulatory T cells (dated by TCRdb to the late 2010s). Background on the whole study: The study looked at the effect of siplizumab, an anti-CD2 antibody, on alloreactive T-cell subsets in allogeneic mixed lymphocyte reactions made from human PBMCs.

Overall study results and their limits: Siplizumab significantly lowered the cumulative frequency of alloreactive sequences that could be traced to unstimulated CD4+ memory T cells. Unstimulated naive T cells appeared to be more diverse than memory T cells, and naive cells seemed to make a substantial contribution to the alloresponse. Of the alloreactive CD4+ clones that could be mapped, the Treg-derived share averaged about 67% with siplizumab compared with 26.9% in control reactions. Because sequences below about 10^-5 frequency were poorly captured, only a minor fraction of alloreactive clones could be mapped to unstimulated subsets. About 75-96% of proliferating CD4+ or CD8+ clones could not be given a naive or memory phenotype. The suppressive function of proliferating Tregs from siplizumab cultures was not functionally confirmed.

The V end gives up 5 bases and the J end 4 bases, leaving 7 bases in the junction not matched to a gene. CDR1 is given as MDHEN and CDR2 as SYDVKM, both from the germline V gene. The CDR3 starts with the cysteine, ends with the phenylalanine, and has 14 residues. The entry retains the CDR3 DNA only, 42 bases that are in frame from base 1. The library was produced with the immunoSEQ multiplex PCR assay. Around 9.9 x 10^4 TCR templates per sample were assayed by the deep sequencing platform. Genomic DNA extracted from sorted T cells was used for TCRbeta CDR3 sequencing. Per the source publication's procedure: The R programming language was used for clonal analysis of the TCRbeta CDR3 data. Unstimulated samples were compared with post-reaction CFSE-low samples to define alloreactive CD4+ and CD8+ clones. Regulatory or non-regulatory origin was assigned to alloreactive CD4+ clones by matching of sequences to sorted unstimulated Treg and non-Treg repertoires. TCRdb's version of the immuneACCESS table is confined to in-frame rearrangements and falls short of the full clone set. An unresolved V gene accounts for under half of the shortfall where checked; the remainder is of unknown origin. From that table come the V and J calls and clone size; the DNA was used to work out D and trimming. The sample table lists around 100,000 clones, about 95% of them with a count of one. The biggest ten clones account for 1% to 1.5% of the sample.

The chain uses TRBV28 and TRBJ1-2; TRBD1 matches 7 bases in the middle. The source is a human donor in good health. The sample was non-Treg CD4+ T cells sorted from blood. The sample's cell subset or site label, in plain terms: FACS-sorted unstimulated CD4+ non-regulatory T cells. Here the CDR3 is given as CASSQGGVGYGYTF. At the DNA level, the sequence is TGTGCCAGCAGTCAGGGGGGGGTCGGCTATGGCTACACCTTC.